This T cell receptor (beta chain) stems from a study of blood T cell repertoires in COVID-19 (dated by TCRdb to between 2020 and 2021). About the study as a whole: Samples from collaborators originated in the United States, Italy and Spain and spanned both the acute and convalescent phases of COVID-19. The material from the prospective study consisted of cDNA or gDNA derived from T cells, B-cell-depleted T cells, or PBMCs. Deeply sampled blood TCRbeta repertoires from subjects exposed to, actively infected with, or recovered from COVID-19 were included in the dataset. The repertoires were made available in a free public database intended to serve as a resource for research on the immune response to SARS-CoV-2. Samples came from the ongoing ImmuneRACE study (first 160 participants) plus 1,254 subjects from 6 global collaborators. A de-identified subject ID, COVID-19 status, age in years and sex were almost always included in the sample metadata. Where available, HLA class I and class II types were taken from metadata supplied by the sample provider and were not determined by assay-based typing. The study at large found these results: The quantity of clinical and demographic metadata differed by source and by participant and was supplied without curation.

Of note for this clone: Its binding antigen is unknown. The sample holds no much larger clone one base away, and base qualities are not on file.

CDR1 and CDR2 were assigned from the germline V gene as MNHEY and SVGAGI. Inclusive of the bounding cysteine and phenylalanine, the CDR3 is 13 residues long. Here the CDR3 DNA is all that survives: 39 bases in frame from base 1. Clipping removes 5 bases from V and 8 bases from J, with 7 as the unmatched junction base count. Each collaborating institution followed its own protocols to collect whole blood in K2EDTA tubes. For TCRbeta analysis, collaborators shipped samples as frozen whole blood, isolated PBMCs, or DNA extracted from either of those sample types. The immunoSEQ Assay, a bias-controlled multiplex PCR, was used to amplify TCRbeta CDR3 regions from genomic DNA. The study's own analysis went as follows. The number of nucleated cells in each sample was estimated by amplification of reference gene primers within the assay. Sequence reads were collapsed and filtered to measure the absolute abundance of every unique TCRbeta CDR3 rearrangement. For each sample, productive Simpson clonality was calculated as the square root of Simpson's diversity index across productive rearrangements. TCRdb carries this immuneACCESS record with in-frame sequences only. Its versions omit some clonotypes, under half of them owing to an unresolved V gene in the studies checked, with the rest unexplained. The D gene and trimming were derived from the DNA, and the V and J assignments and clone size from that table. In all, the sample holds about 230,000 clones, and around four fifths of those were seen once. The top ten constitute roughly 30% of the sample.

Sequenced: peripheral blood. The source of this sequence is a man aged 35-49 years with acute or convalescent COVID-19. The chain links TRBV6-5 with TRBJ1-2; 8 bases in between match TRBD1. The nucleotides read TGTGCCAGCAGTCGCAGGGGGCCTAGGGGCTACACCTTC. Its translation reads: CASSRRGPRGYTF.